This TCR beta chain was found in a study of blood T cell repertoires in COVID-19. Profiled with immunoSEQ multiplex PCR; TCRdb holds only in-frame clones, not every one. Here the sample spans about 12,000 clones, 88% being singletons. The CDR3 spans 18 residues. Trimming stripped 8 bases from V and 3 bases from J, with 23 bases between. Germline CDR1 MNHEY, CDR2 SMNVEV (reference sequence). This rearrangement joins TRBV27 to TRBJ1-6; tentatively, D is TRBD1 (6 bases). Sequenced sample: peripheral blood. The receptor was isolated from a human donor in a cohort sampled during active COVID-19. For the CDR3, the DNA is TGTGCCAGCCATACTAACCCACCTACGGGACACTATAATTCACCCCTCCACTTT. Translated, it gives CASHTNPPTGHYNSPLHF.